The clone carrying this T cell receptor beta chain was seen once. The antigen is unknown. The sample is drawn from a study of cytomegalovirus exposure and HLA in healthy donors. Findings of the study overall: In a later analysis, several top co-occurrence clusters appeared linked to parvovirus B19, influenza, CMV and Epstein-Barr virus.

In the PCR, 60 Vbeta and 13 Jbeta primers were used. The table came from immunoSEQ multiplex PCR; TCRdb's copy has only in-frame clones and leaves some out. The sample contains 150,000 or so clones, about 70% of which appear only once. The CDR3 extends over 13 amino acids. Trimming stripped 2 bases from V and 4 bases from J, with 8 bases between. Germline assignment: CDR1 MNHEY and CDR2 SVGAGI. The sample taken for sequencing was PBMCs. This TCR was recovered from a man aged 18-30 years in good health and CMV-seronegative. The chain couples TRBV6-5 to TRBJ1-2; D gene unclear. The CDR3 nucleotides read TGTGCCAGCAGTTACGGAGGATCCTATGGCTACACCTTC. Residues: CASSYGGSYGYTF.